These 10 T cell receptor beta chains were sequenced from one sample in a study of monozygotic twins with inflammatory bowel disease (dated by TCRdb to between 2018 and 2021). The method was 5' RACE. Sequencing was performed on an Illumina HiSeq 2500. Each entry corresponds to one CDR3 protein sequence from reads that TCRdb reprocessed, and DNA is not given. This sample's records show 300,000 to 400,000 distinct CDR3 sequences. The ten most abundant clones make up around 2% of the sample. Sequencing used blood. The receptor set was obtained from a human donor with ulcerative colitis or Crohn's disease, or a healthy co-twin of an affected twin (not recorded which).

The chain employs TRBV10-2 and TRBJ1-2; the TCRdb call, TRBD1, lacks DNA for checking. The CDR3 consists of 15 residues. Germline-derived CDR1 and CDR2 are WSHSY and SAAADI. CDR3 sequence: CASSGTDSLLFGYTF.

This rearrangement joins TRBV27 to TRBJ1-6. The CDR3 is 13 amino acids. CDR1 is MNHEY, CDR2 SMNVEV, per germline (reference sequence). This chain's CDR3 is CASTWGRGSPLHF.

This sequence joins TRBV20-1 and TRBJ2-7; TCRdb selects TRBD2, and the lack of DNA leaves this call unchecked. The germline V gene has CDR1 DFQATT and CDR2 SNEGSKA (reference sequence). The CDR3 extends over 14 amino acids. The chain's CDR3 is CSATSPGLTTEQYF.

V gene TRBV15 combines with J gene TRBJ1-6. CDR3 size: 18 residues. CDR1 LNHNV and CDR2 YYDKDF come from the germline V gene (reference sequence). The CDR3 region is CATSRDRPTSSYNSPLHF. The variable domain in full, completed from reference TRBV15 and TRBJ1-6, reads DAMVIQNPRYQVTQFGKPVTLSCSQTLNHNVMYWYQQKSSQAPKLLFHYYDKDFNNEADTPDNFQSRRPNTSFCFLDIRSPGLGDTAMYLCATSRDRPTSSYNSPLHFGNGTRLTVT.

The chain uses TRBV27 and TRBJ2-7. The CDR3 loop spans 14 amino acids. Per germline, CDR1 MNHEY and CDR2 SMNVEV (reference sequence). CDR3 residues: CASSAGRTSYEQYF.

This chain uses TRBV27 with TRBJ2-7; as DNA is missing, the TRBD2 call by TCRdb cannot be tested. The CDR3 extends over 14 amino acids. Looked up from germline, CDR1 is MNHEY and CDR2 is SMNVEV (reference sequence). The CDR3: CASRGRDYSYEQYF.

CDR3 protein: CASSLNRIQETQYF. The chain is built from TRBV5-4 and TRBJ2-5; the D call from TCRdb, TRBD1, cannot be confirmed without DNA. The CDR3 contains 14 residues. Germline V lookup: CDR1 SGHNT, CDR2 YYREEE (reference sequence).

The genes are TRBV2 and TRBJ2-7; no DNA is available, so the TRBD1 call from TCRdb remains unchecked. CDR1 is SNHLY and CDR2 is FYNNEI in the germline V gene. The CDR3 is 13 amino acids. The chain's CDR3 is CASKRDRVYEQYF.

The chain joins TRBV7-2 to TRBJ1-1; there is no DNA to check the TCRdb D call of TRBD1. This CDR3 contains 13 residues. Looked up from germline, CDR1 is SGHTA and CDR2 is FQGNSA. CDR3 amino acids: CASSFRQNGEAFF.

This chain links TRBV4-3 with TRBJ1-6; TCRdb names TRBD1, which stays unverified in the absence of DNA. The CDR3 sequence is 15 residues long. Germline CDR1 is LGHNA and CDR2 is YSLEER. CDR3: CASSQEHRGPSPLHF.